This T cell receptor beta chain originates from a study of blood T cells in healthy people across ages. There are 13 residues in the CDR3. V trimming: 0 bases; J trimming: 14 bases; junction bases outside the gene matches: 7. Germline lookup yields CDR1 SEHNR and CDR2 FQNEAQ (reference sequence). Primed by a sample-barcoded 5' primer and a J-beta primer mix, a second PCR proceeded for roughly 7 to 11 cycles. Each CDR3 protein is one row after TCRdb ran MiXCR on the 5' RACE reads. Here the sample spans around 750,000 distinct CDR3 sequences, 50% to 65% being singletons. This sequence originates from a man at least 80 years old in good health. The source material was blood. The genes are TRBV7-9 and TRBJ1-5, with 7 bases lining up with TRBD1. The CDR3 DNA sequence: TGTGCCAGCAGCTTAGCCGGGACAGACTCCAAGCATTTT. Protein sequence: CASSLAGTDSKHF.